This TCR beta chain was sequenced during a study of T cell changes during pregnancy in multiple sclerosis. Libraries were prepared by immunoSEQ multiplex PCR; TCRdb keeps only in-frame clonotypes and omits some of them. The sample gives about 70,000 clones, around 90% of which show up once; about 1.2% is in the top ten. The germline V and J ends were trimmed by 3 bases and 6 bases, with 9 bases remaining between them. The CDR3 is made up of 12 amino acids. Germline V CDR1 and CDR2: MNHEY, SMNVEV (reference sequence). The chain combines TRBV27 with TRBJ2-7, with D maybe TRBD1 (5 bases). The sequence came from a female donor with multiple sclerosis, enrolled in a pregnancy study. The sequencing used peripheral blood, collected in the third trimester of pregnancy. This chain's CDR3 is CASSFTGAEQYF. The CDR3 DNA follows: TGTGCCAGCAGTTTCACAGGCGCCGAGCAGTACTTC.